The T cell receptor beta chain described here comes from a study of a mutant IDH1 vaccine in newly diagnosed glioma. A word on this clone: Its antigen is not known.

Specified time point: week 23, last vaccination. Alongside topical imiquimod, each dose of vaccine comprised 300 ug of mutant IDH1 20-mer peptide. Produced via immunoSEQ multiplex PCR; TCRdb's table is partial and in-frame only. Of 9,000 to 13,000 clones in the sample, approximately 88% were seen once. Germline CDR1 is SGHRS and CDR2 is YFSETQ. V gave up 0 bases and J gave up 5 bases, with 17 bases separating them. This CDR3 comprises 16 residues. The genes are TRBV5-1 and TRBJ1-2; a weak D match, TRBD1 (6 bases). The receptor was derived from a woman aged 35 to 49 with glioma. Some clones in this sample may be carry-over from other donors' samples. Sequencing was performed on PBMCs, taken from a glioma patient whose treatment included an IDH1 peptide vaccine. The CDR3 sequence: CASSLDDPQGWYGYTF. As DNA, the CDR3 is TGCGCCAGCAGCTTGGATGATCCACAGGGCTGGTATGGCTACACCTTC.